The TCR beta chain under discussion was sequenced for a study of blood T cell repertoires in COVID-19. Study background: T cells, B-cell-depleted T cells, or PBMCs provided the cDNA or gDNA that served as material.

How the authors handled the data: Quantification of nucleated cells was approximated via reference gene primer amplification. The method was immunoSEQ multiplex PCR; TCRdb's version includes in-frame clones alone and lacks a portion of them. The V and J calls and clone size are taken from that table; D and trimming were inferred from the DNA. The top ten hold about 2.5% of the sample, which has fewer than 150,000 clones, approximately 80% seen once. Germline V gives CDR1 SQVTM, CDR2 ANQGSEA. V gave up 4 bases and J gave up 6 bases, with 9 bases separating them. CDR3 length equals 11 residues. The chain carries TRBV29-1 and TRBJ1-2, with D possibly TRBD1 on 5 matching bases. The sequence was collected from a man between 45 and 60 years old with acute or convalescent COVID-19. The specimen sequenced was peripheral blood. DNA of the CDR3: TGCAGCGTTGCGGGGGGGGATGGCTACACCTTC. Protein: CSVAGGDGYTF.